The 28 T cell receptor beta chains below were found in one sample sequenced in a study of control samples from healthy donors and cancer patients. Generated by immunoSEQ multiplex PCR, the TCRdb table keeps only in-frame clones and is missing some. The sample contains around 110,000 clones, about 94% of which appear only once. Material: blood. These TCRs come from a man aged 25 to 40 in good health.

This clone was counted once. The rearrangement joins TRBV5-6 to TRBJ1-3; TRBD1 is a possible D gene (6 bases). This CDR3 has 17 amino acids. CDR1 and CDR2 from the germline V gene are SGHDT and YYEEEE. Trimming took 2 bases from V and 2 from J, leaving 17 bases between them. CDR3 residues: CASSFLAGGAAGNTIYF. The CDR3 region has the DNA TGTGCCAGCAGCTTTTTGGCGGGGGGCGCAGCTGGAAACACCATATATTTT. The whole variable domain, remainder taken from reference TRBV5-6 and TRBJ1-3, is DAGVTQSPTHLIKTRGQQVTLRCSPKSGHDTVSWYQQALGQGPQFIFQYYEEEERQRGNFPDRFSGHQFPNYSSELNVNALLLGDSALYLCASSFLAGGAAGNTIYFGEGSWLTVV.

The chain uses TRBV5-1 and TRBJ2-2, with 7 bases that match TRBD2. The CDR3 has 15 residues. Germline-derived CDR1 and CDR2 are SGHRS and YFSETQ. Trimming at V came to 0 bases and at J to 4 bases, leaving 3 bases not matched to a gene. Here the CDR3 reads CASSLVVAGTGELFF. The CDR3 bases are TGCGCCAGCAGCTTGGTGGTAGCGGGCACCGGGGAGCTGTTTTTT.

V and J are TRBV19 and TRBJ1-2; 7 nucleotides match TRBD1. V lost 6 bases, J lost 0 bases, and 7 bases stayed unmatched. CDR3 length equals 15 residues. From germline, CDR1 is LNHDA and CDR2 SQIVND (reference sequence). The CDR3 DNA reads as TGTGCCAGTAGGTCATCGGGGACAGCTAACTATGGCTACACCTTC. This gives the protein CASRSSGTANYGYTF.

V and J are TRBV6-5 and TRBJ2-7; D is undetermined. The V end lost 2 bases, the J end lost 1 base, and 6 bases lay between the germline ends. Germline lookup yields CDR1 MNHEY and CDR2 SVGAGI. CDR3 length: 13 amino acids. CDR3 loop: CASSYGPSYEQYV. The DNA of the CDR3 is TGTGCCAGCAGTTACGGGCCTTCCTACGAGCAGTACGTC.

This chain links TRBV4-1 with TRBJ2-7, with TRBD2 identical over 11 bases. The ends lost 4 bases at V and 2 bases at J; junction bases unmatched: 4. Germline CDR1 and CDR2: MGHRA and YSYEKL. The CDR3 is made up of 15 amino acids. Here the CDR3 DNA reads TGCGCCAGCAGCCCCGTAGCGGGGGGGACCTACGAGCAGTACGTC. Amino acids: CASSPVAGGTYEQYV.

This clone appeared once. V is TRBV24-1 and J is TRBJ2-1; D is unclear. V was clipped by 8 bases and J by 5 bases, with 15 bases between them. Germline assignment: CDR1 KGHDR and CDR2 SFDVKD. The CDR3 totals 14 residues. The CDR3: CATTLGGPNNEQFF. The CDR3 nucleotides read TGTGCCACCACCCTGGGTGGGCCTAACAATGAGCAGTTCTTC.

The V gene is TRBV7-8, the J gene TRBJ2-2; 15 bases are a match to TRBD2. V shed 3 bases and J 8 bases; nucleotides not matched to a gene: 4. The CDR3 runs 16 residues. Germline CDR1 and CDR2: SGHVS and FQNEAQ. This CDR3 is CASSFPGLAGGGELFF. The CDR3 DNA reads as TGTGCCAGCAGCTTCCCGGGACTAGCGGGGGGTGGGGAGCTGTTTTTT.

The chain couples TRBV7-2 to TRBJ2-1; 11 positions match TRBD2. Per the germline V gene, CDR1 is SGHTA and CDR2 is FQGNSA. The CDR3 consists of 17 residues. The trim removed 1 base at V and 8 bases at J, leaving 10 bases unmatched. CDR3 DNA: TGTGCCAGCAGCTTAGAATCTAGCGGGGGGCTAGGGTATGAGCAGTTCTTC. Translation: CASSLESSGGLGYEQFF.

The chain employs TRBV11-2 and TRBJ1-2; 7 nucleotides line up with TRBD1. V was clipped by 5 bases and J by 0 bases; unmatched bases: 6. Germline V gives CDR1 SGHAT, CDR2 FQNNGV. The CDR3 has 15 residues. CDR3 loop: CASSLGTAPNYGYTF. CDR3 nucleotides: TGTGCCAGCAGCCTGGGGACAGCCCCTAACTATGGCTACACCTTC.

In this sample, this clone turned up once. The chain uses TRBV5-6 and TRBJ2-5; D gene uncertain. CDR1 is SGHDT, CDR2 YYEEEE, per germline. There are 9 residues in the CDR3. Trimming cost V 4 bases and J 9 bases, with 4 bases left between them. The CDR3 DNA follows: TGTGCCAGCAGCCCCCCCCAGTACTTC. Amino acids: CASSPPQYF.

The CDR3: CASSLTLAGSYNEQFF. For the CDR3, the DNA is TGTGCCAGCAGCTTAACTCTAGCGGGGTCTTACAATGAGCAGTTCTTC. The chain uses TRBV7-3 and TRBJ2-1, with 9 bases lining up with TRBD2. V dropped 0 bases and J dropped 4; count of bases not matched to a gene: 4. Per germline, CDR1 SGHTA and CDR2 FQGTGA. The CDR3 is 16 amino acids. The entire variable domain, with the rest obtained from reference TRBV7-3 and TRBJ2-1, is as follows: GAGVSQTPSNKVTEKGKYVELRCDPISGHTALYWYRQSLGQGPEFLIYFQGTGAADDSGLPNDRFFAVRPEGSVSTLKIQRTERGDSAVYLCASSLTLAGSYNEQFFGPGTRLTVL.

This rearrangement joins TRBV14 to TRBJ1-1; no firm D call. Between the trimmed V and J ends, which lost 4 bases and 0 bases, there was a span of 15 bases. The germline CDR1 and CDR2 sequences are SGHDN and FVKESK. The CDR3 covers 16 residues. Here the CDR3 DNA reads TGTGCCAGCAGCCGCCACTCAGGATGGGTGAACACTGAAGCTTTCTTT. Its protein is CASSRHSGWVNTEAFF.

The J gene is TRBJ1-1, the V gene TRBV7-3; tentatively, D is TRBD1 (6 bases). Per germline, CDR1 SGHTA and CDR2 FQGTGA. V was trimmed by 0 bases and J by 4 bases, leaving 9 bases between them. The CDR3 totals 14 residues. The CDR3 loop is CASSLTSGATEAFF. The CDR3 nucleotides read TGTGCCAGCAGCTTAACATCAGGGGCCACTGAAGCTTTCTTT.

The rearrangement uses TRBV4-1 and TRBJ1-2; 7 nucleotides match TRBD1. The CDR3 is made up of 19 amino acids. Germline V gives CDR1 MGHRA, CDR2 YSYEKL. Trimming cost V 0 bases and J 2 bases; bases outside gene matches: 15. The CDR3 protein is CASSQDTLLGGQPNYGYTF. DNA of the CDR3: TGCGCCAGCAGCCAAGATACACTATTAGGGGGACAGCCGAACTATGGCTACACCTTC.

This chain connects TRBV5-1 to TRBJ2-1; maybe TRBD2 (5 bases). The CDR3 sequence is 15 residues long. The germline V gene has CDR1 SGHRS and CDR2 YFSETQ. V lost 7 bases, J lost 3 bases, and 17 bases lay in between. CDR3 nucleotides: TGCGCCAGCGGGATGACTACCGATAACTACAATGAGCAGTTCTTC. It is translated as CASGMTTDNYNEQFF.

This rearrangement joins TRBV27 to TRBJ1-1; D unresolved. Per the germline V gene, CDR1 is MNHEY and CDR2 is SMNVEV (reference sequence). The CDR3 sequence is 13 residues long. Trimming left V 6 bases short and J 0 bases short, with 8 bases between. The CDR3 DNA reads TGTGCCAGCAGCCCGGCCATGAACACTGAAGCTTTCTTT. This gives the protein CASSPAMNTEAFF.

This chain joins TRBV30 and TRBJ1-1; D possibly corresponds to TRBD1 (6 bases). Trimming left V 1 base short and J 1 base short, with 10 bases between. The germline CDR1 and CDR2 sequences are GTSNPN and SVGIG (reference sequence). There are 14 residues in the CDR3. The CDR3 DNA reads as TGTGCCTGGAGTGGAGGACAGAGGAACACTGAAGCTTTCTTT. As protein: CAWSGGQRNTEAFF. Complete variable domain (other parts from reference TRBV30 and TRBJ1-1): SQTIHQWPATLVQPVGSPLSLECTVEGTSNPNLYWYRQAAGRGLQLLFYSVGIGQISSEVPQNLSASRPQDRQFILSSKKLLLSDSGFYLCAWSGGQRNTEAFFGQGTRLTVV.

The V call is TRBV6-5, the J call TRBJ2-7; 9 bases agree with TRBD2. Trimming removed 0 bases from V and 4 bases from J; junction bases left unmatched: 4. The germline CDR1 and CDR2 sequences are MNHEY and SVGAGI. This CDR3 region has 15 residues. CDR3 sequence reads: CASSYSGGGGYEQYF. DNA for the CDR3: TGTGCCAGCAGTTACTCCGGCGGGGGGGGGTACGAGCAGTACTTC.

The V and J genes are TRBV27 and TRBJ2-1; D is possibly TRBD2 (6 bases). The CDR3 loop spans 14 amino acids. The V end was cut by 3 bases, the J end by 6 bases, with 12 bases between. CDR1 MNHEY and CDR2 SMNVEV come from the germline V gene (reference sequence). This CDR3 reads CASSFSGPSNEQFF. In DNA form, the CDR3 reads TGTGCCAGCAGTTTTAGCGGTCCAAGCAATGAGCAGTTCTTC.

The chain combines TRBV19 with TRBJ2-5; D gene uncertain. Per the germline V gene, CDR1 is LNHDA and CDR2 is SQIVND (reference sequence). The CDR3 extends over 14 amino acids. V was cut by 3 bases and J by 7 bases, with 15 bases left in between. CDR3 amino acids: CASSIRAATRTQYF. DNA of the CDR3: TGTGCCAGTAGTATTCGAGCTGCCACCAGGACCCAGTACTTC.

V usage is TRBV10-3 and J usage is TRBJ1-6; the match to TRBD1 covers 8 bases. The CDR3 sequence is 17 residues long. Germline V gene data show CDR1 as ENHRY and CDR2 as SYGVKD. Losses at the gene ends were 0 bases for V and 5 bases for J; bases not matched to a gene: 6. DNA for the CDR3: TGTGCCATCAGTGAGTCCCAAACAGGGGGAAATAATTCACCCCTCCACTTT. Protein product: CAISESQTGGNNSPLHF.

CDR3 sequence: CASSQDVSEAFF. The DNA of the CDR3 is TGCGCCAGCAGCCAAGATGTCAGTGAAGCTTTCTTT. This chain links TRBV4-1 with TRBJ1-1; D remains unclear. V lost 0 bases to trimming and J lost 7 bases, with 6 bases between them. CDR1 is MGHRA and CDR2 is YSYEKL in the germline V gene. The CDR3 is 12 residues long.

As to this clone: Other DNA sequences in this specimen translate into the identical CDR3. The chain employs TRBV7-9 and TRBJ1-2, with TRBD1 matching over 7 bases. V was pared by 5 bases and J by 6 bases, with 12 bases of the junction left unmatched. CDR1 and CDR2 from the germline V gene are SEHNR and FQNEAQ (reference sequence). The CDR3 spans 15 residues. CDR3 sequence: CASSLSAGRGDGYTF. The CDR3 DNA sequence: TGTGCCAGCAGCCTAAGCGCGGGCAGGGGGGATGGCTACACCTTC.

This chain joins TRBV6-6 and TRBJ2-7; D is possibly TRBD1 (6 bases). The CDR3 covers 12 residues. Trimming removed 2 bases at V and 8 bases at J, with 10 bases between. The germline V gene encodes CDR1 MNHNY and CDR2 SVGAGI (reference sequence). In DNA, the CDR3 is TGTGCCAGCAGTTACAGCCAGGGGAAGCAGTACGTC. As protein: CASSYSQGKQYV.

The J gene is TRBJ1-5, the V gene TRBV7-2; unclear D gene. V lost 0 bases and J 14 bases, leaving 14 bases between the germline ends. CDR3 length: 13 amino acids. CDR1 SGHTA and CDR2 FQGNSA come from the germline V gene. This chain's CDR3 is CASSLAHGDPEHF. The CDR3 nucleotides read TGTGCCAGCAGCTTAGCGCACGGGGATCCTGAGCATTTT. The full variable domain, with the rest looked up from reference TRBV7-2 and TRBJ1-5, is GAGVSQSPSNKVTEKGKDVELRCDPISGHTALYWYRQSLGQGLEFLIYFQGNSAPDKSGLPSDRFSAERTGGSVSTLTIQRTQQEDSAVYLCASSLAHGDPEHFGDGTRLSIL.

The chain couples TRBV11-3 to TRBJ2-3, with 8 bases aligning to TRBD2. The CDR3 contains 16 residues. The germline gives CDR1 SGHNT, CDR2 YENEEA. J was trimmed by 0 bases and V by 1 base; bases with no gene match: 3. CDR3 sequence: CASSLGERGSTDTQYF. In nucleotides, the CDR3 is TGTGCCAGCAGCTTAGGGGAGCGGGGGAGCACAGATACGCAGTATTTT.

The CDR3 coding sequence is TGTGCCAGCAGCCCAGAGTGGACTGAAGCTTTCTTT. Translating it yields CASSPEWTEAFF. The chain links TRBV12-3 or TRBV12-4 to TRBJ1-1; unclear D gene. The V and J ends lost 6 bases and 5 bases respectively, with 10 bases between them. This CDR3 contains 12 residues.

This clone occurred once. The rearrangement uses TRBV5-6 and TRBJ1-5, with D perhaps matching TRBD1 (5 bases). The V gene's germline CDR1 is SGHDT and CDR2 YYEEEE. The CDR3 covers 15 residues. Trimming stripped 2 bases from V and 6 bases from J, with 15 bases between. CDR3 in DNA: TGTGCCAGCAGCTTAGGCAGGGAGGTTAGTCAGCCCCAGCATTTT. Translated: CASSLGREVSQPQHF.